The clone carrying this TCR beta chain has only a few counts. The germline CDR1 and CDR2 sequences are SNHLY and FYNNEI. Trimming took 7 bases from V and 0 from J, leaving 9 bases between them. This CDR3 spans 13 amino acids. A quantity of about 0.5 to 1 ug RNA underwent reverse transcription using random hexamers. MiXCR, run by TCRdb on the immunoSEQ multiplex PCR reads, gives a single entry per CDR3 protein. The repertoire holds 100,000 to 150,000 distinct CDR3 sequences, with over 90% as singletons. The sample belongs to a study of CD8 T cells in Susac syndrome. The sample taken for sequencing was CD8+ T cells from PBMCs. This rearrangement joins TRBV2 to TRBJ1-1; tentative D call: TRBD1 (6 bases). This sequence was found in a human donor with Susac syndrome. The CDR3 DNA sequence: TGTGCCAGCACCCAGGGGTTGAACACTGAAGCTTTCTTT. Translating gives CASTQGLNTEAFF.